This TCR beta chain was obtained from a study of CD8 T cells in Susac syndrome. The authors reverse transcribed roughly 0.5 to 1 ug RNA with random hexamers. immunoSEQ multiplex PCR amplified TCR beta CDR3 across 54 Vbeta, 13 Jbeta. One entry per CDR3 protein results from TCRdb running MiXCR on the immunoSEQ multiplex PCR reads. Of around 71,000 distinct CDR3 sequences listed, 93% were seen once; the top ten hold roughly 0.16%. V lost 10 bases and J 7 bases, leaving 18 bases between the germline ends. The CDR3 extends over 13 amino acids. From germline, CDR1 is SGDLS and CDR2 YYNGEE. The rearrangement uses TRBV9 and TRBJ2-4; maybe TRBD2 (5 bases). The origin of this receptor is a human donor with Susac syndrome. The sample consisted of CD4+ T cells from PBMCs. The CDR3 sequence: CAGTGGSRNIQYF. CDR3 nucleotides: TGTGCCGGCACTGGAGGTAGTCGGAACATTCAGTACTTC.